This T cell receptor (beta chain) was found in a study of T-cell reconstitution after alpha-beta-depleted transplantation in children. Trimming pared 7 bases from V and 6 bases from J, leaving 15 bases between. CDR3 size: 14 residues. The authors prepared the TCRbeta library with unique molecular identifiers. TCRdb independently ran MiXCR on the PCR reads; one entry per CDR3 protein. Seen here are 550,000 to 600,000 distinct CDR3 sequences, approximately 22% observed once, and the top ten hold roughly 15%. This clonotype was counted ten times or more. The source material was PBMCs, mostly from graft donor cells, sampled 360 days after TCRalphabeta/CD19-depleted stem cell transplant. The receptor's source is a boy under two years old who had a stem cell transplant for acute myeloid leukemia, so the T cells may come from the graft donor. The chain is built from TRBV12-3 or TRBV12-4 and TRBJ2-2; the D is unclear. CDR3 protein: CASTFRGAAGELFF. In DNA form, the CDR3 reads TGTGCCAGCACCTTTAGAGGTGCGGCCGGGGAGCTGTTTTTT.